This TCR beta chain is drawn from a study of early T cells in non-severe SARS-CoV-2 infection. This clonotype was detected many times. Individual cDNA molecules were tagged with unique molecular identifiers. TCRdb processed the 5' RACE reads anew with MiXCR; each CDR3 protein has one entry. The sample shows tens of thousands of distinct CDR3 sequences, roughly 13% of them seen only once. V was clipped by 6 bases and J by 2 bases; unmatched bases: 13. Germline values: CDR1 MNHNS, CDR2 SASEGT. CDR3 length equals 19 residues. The TCR was taken from an adult who was a healthcare worker with PCR-confirmed SARS-CoV-2 infection or an uninfected control (not recorded which). V and J are TRBV6-1 and TRBJ2-7; 16 nucleotides line up with TRBD2. The sample consisted of whole blood. The CDR3 DNA reads TGTGCCAGCAGCGGGACTAGGCCGGGACTAGCGGGGGGGCCCTACGAGCAGTACTTC. Protein: CASSGTRPGLAGGPYEQYF.